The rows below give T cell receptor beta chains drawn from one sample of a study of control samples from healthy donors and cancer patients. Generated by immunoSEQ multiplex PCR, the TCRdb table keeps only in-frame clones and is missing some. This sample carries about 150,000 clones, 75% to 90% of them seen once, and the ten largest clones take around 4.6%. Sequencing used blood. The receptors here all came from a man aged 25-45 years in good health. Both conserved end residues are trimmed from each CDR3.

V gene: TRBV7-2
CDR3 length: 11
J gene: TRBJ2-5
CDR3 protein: ASRPGGVETQY

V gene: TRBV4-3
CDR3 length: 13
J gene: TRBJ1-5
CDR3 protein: ASSPSKVRDQPQH

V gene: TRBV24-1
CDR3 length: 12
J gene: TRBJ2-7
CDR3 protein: ATSDVGPTYEQY

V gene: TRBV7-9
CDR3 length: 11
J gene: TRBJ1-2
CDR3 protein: ASSPSGGEGYT

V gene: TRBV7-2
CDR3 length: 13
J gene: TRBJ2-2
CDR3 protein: ASSLLAGGTGELF

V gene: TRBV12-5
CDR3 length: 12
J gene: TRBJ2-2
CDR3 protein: ASVAGGGTGELF

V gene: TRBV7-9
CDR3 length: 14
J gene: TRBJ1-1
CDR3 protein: ASSLGPLQGNTEAF

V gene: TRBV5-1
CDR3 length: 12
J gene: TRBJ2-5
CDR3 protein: ASSGGESGETQY

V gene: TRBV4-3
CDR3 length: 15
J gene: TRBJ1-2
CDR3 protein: ASSQRSTGRSENGYT

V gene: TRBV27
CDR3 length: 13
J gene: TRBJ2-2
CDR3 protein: ASSIQLSRVGELF

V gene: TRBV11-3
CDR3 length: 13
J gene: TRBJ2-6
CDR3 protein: ASSLGVSGANVLT

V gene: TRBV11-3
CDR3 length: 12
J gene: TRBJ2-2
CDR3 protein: ASSLGTDTGELF

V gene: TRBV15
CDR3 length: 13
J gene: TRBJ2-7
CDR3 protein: ATSGDRGTSYEQY

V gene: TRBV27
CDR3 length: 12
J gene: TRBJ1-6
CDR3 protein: ASNKGGYNSPLH

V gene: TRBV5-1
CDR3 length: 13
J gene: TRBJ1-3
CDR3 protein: ASSLGSVSGNTIY

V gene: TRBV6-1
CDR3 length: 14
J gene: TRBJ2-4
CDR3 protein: ASSEEWGLAKNIQY

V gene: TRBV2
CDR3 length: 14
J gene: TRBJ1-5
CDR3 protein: ASSDSGQYSNQPQH

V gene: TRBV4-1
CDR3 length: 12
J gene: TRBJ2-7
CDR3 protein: ASSQVIHTNEQY